What follows are 8 T cell receptor beta chains derived from one specimen sequenced in a study of blood T cell repertoires in COVID-19. Measured with immunoSEQ multiplex PCR; TCRdb has only the in-frame clones, and not every one. This sample has 85,000 to 120,000 clones; approximately 80% occur once, and the top ten carry approximately 9.6%. Input material: peripheral blood. The receptors originated from a man between 60 and 70 years old with active or convalescent COVID-19.

Here the CDR3 reads CASSEEEYGYTF. CDR3 DNA sequence: TGTGCCAGCAGTGAGGAGGAGTATGGCTACACCTTC. The chain has TRBV2 and TRBJ1-2, with D hard to call. Germline CDR1 reads SNHLY; CDR2 reads FYNNEI. The CDR3 runs 12 residues. Between the trimmed V and J ends, which lost 3 bases and 5 bases, there was a span of 7 bases.

The rearrangement uses TRBV7-2 and TRBJ2-6; 7 bases map to TRBD2. Germline assignment: CDR1 SGHTA and CDR2 FQGNSA. The junction had 8 bases not matched to a gene; V was cut back by 5 bases and J by 7 bases. CDR3 length equals 15 residues. CDR3 nucleotide sequence: TGTGCCAGCAGCCGCGGGGGAACTCGAGCCAACGTCCTGACTTTC. It translates to CASSRGGTRANVLTF.

This chain connects TRBV24-1 to TRBJ2-2, with D possibly TRBD2 on 5 matching bases. Trimming took off 0 bases at V and 5 bases at J, with 15 bases between the two ends. The germline V gene encodes CDR1 KGHDR and CDR2 SFDVKD. The CDR3 totals 17 residues. This CDR3 is CATSDLVLTTGTGELFF. The DNA for the CDR3 is TGTGCCACCAGTGATTTGGTCCTGACCACGGGGACCGGGGAGCTGTTTTTT.

V usage is TRBV7-2 and J usage is TRBJ2-5; a possible D gene is TRBD1 (6 bases). CDR3 length: 13 amino acids. Germline lookup yields CDR1 SGHTA and CDR2 FQGNSA. V lost 7 bases and J lost 1, with 10 bases in between. The CDR3 sequence: CASTRTVQETQYF. DNA of the CDR3: TGTGCCAGCACCAGGACAGTCCAAGAGACCCAGTACTTC. Drawing the rest from reference TRBV7-2 and TRBJ2-5, the complete variable domain is GAGVSQSPSNKVTEKGKDVELRCDPISGHTALYWYRQSLGQGLEFLIYFQGNSAPDKSGLPSDRFSAERTGGSVSTLTIQRTQQEDSAVYLCASTRTVQETQYFGPGTRLLVL.

The chain employs TRBV15 and TRBJ2-7; D possibly corresponds to TRBD2 (6 bases). The V gene lost 3 bases and the J gene lost 5 bases, with 11 bases spanning the gap. The CDR3 loop spans 13 amino acids. CDR1 is LNHNV and CDR2 is YYDKDF in the germline V gene (reference sequence). The CDR3 nucleotides read TGTGCCACCAGCAGGGCGCCGGGAGACGAGCAGTACGTC. Its protein is CATSRAPGDEQYV.

The chain joins TRBV7-3 to TRBJ2-5, with no clear D. Germline CDR1 SGHTA, CDR2 FQGTGA. V shed 1 base and J shed 2 bases, with 5 bases lying between them. The CDR3 runs to 13 residues. The CDR3 nucleotides read TGTGCCAGCAGCTTAAGTCCTCAAGAGACCCAGTACTTC. This sequence encodes CASSLSPQETQYF.

The chain recombines TRBV5-1 with TRBJ2-1; D perhaps matches TRBD2 (5 bases). Germline CDR1 reads SGHRS; CDR2 reads YFSETQ. The CDR3 length is 13 residues. V lost 0 bases and J 11 bases, leaving 12 bases between the germline ends. The CDR3, as DNA: TGCGCCAGCAGCTTGGACCTTTACGGGAAGCAGTTCTTC. Protein product: CASSLDLYGKQFF.

This chain connects TRBV29-1 to TRBJ2-5; 14 bases match TRBD2. Trimming removed 5 bases from V and 5 bases from J; junction bases left unmatched: 13. The CDR3 consists of 17 residues. The germline gives CDR1 SQVTM, CDR2 ANQGSEA. In nucleotides, the CDR3 is TGCAGCGTTCTCGCGGGACTAGCGGGAGAGTATCCGGAGACCCAGTACTTC. Its protein product is CSVLAGLAGEYPETQYF.